The present TCR beta chain was sequenced within a study of T-cell reconstitution after alpha-beta-depleted transplantation in children. Findings and limits, study-wide: At one year after transplant, newly produced T cells mostly accounted for T-cell counts and diversity. Several hundred graft clones that had expanded were reportedly the source of alpha-beta T cells about two months after transplant. Day-60 TCRbeta diversity that was high in some patients was derived from surviving recipient T cells and thymic progenitors.

Unique molecular identifiers were used in preparing the TCRbeta library. One entry per CDR3 protein results from TCRdb running MiXCR on the PCR reads. Here the sample spans about 980,000 distinct CDR3 sequences, about 26% being singletons. The CDR3 extends over 19 amino acids. Per germline, CDR1 SGHDN and CDR2 FVKESK. With V trimmed by 4 bases and J by 3 bases, 20 bases remained unmatched. As to this clonotype: Its specificity is unknown.

This chain links TRBV14 with TRBJ2-7; 8 nucleotides align to TRBD2. The specimen comprised PBMCs, mostly from graft donor cells, sampled 360 days after TCRalphabeta/CD19-depleted stem cell transplant. The sequence was obtained from a boy under two years old who had a stem cell transplant for SCID, so the T cells may come from the graft donor. Here the CDR3 DNA reads TGTGCCAGCAGCCCGACCCCGGGGGGGCCGTACCTACGAGTCTACGAGCAGTACTTC. This gives the protein CASSPTPGGPYLRVYEQYF.